Listed below are T cell receptor beta chains from one sample, sequenced in a study of blood T cell repertoires in COVID-19. Profiling relied on immunoSEQ multiplex PCR, and the TCRdb table lists in-frame clones only, not all of them. The sample gives tens of thousands of clones, around 77% of which show up once; roughly 7.5% is in the top ten. Sequencing was carried out using peripheral blood. These receptors were taken from a woman between 65 and 79 years old with active or convalescent COVID-19. CDR3s leave out the opening cysteine and the closing phenylalanine or tryptophan.

>TRBV6-5
ASRANLGQDNEQF
>TRBV5-1
ASSSRRDRGSGNTEAF
>TRBV11-3
ASSPGQEYEQY
>TRBV18
ASSPRTGDFYGYT
>TRBV5-1
ASSLDVARNEQF
>TRBV19
ASSSPGAKNIQY
>TRBV7-2
ASSSPGIGETQY
>TRBV19
ASSIGVPTGQPQH
>TRBV6-5
ASSYSSGQGVYEQY
>TRBV28
ASTPRDTPGEQY
>TRBV27
ASSRQGISGNTIY
>TRBV18
ASSLDRDSNSPLH
>TRBV7-9
ASSIDTGGYT
>TRBV11-2
ASSLTGTGGSRGYT
>TRBV6-2/TRBV6-3
ASSSTSRIWQPQH
>TRBV24-1
ATSEAGGYGYT
>TRBV4-3
ASSQTTGYNSPLH
>TRBV6-5
ASSYQGHKNTEAF
>TRBV27
ASSSPGTGGFGIY
>TRBV7-2
ASSLVGDTEAF
>TRBV11-2
ASSKLAGGPGYNEQF
>TRBV9
ASSRGTGYT
>TRBV6-5
ATSQGKGEYGYT
>TRBV4-3
ASSQLGGNEQF
>TRBV5-4
ASSFSSQGYEQY
>TRBV5-1
ASSLGTGGYGYT
>TRBV5-1
ASSGGDTSIRGYT
>TRBV11-3
ASSSKGWNEQY
>TRBV10-1
ASSLVYRVGNYGYT
>TRBV7-2
ASSLVSDTGEQY
>TRBV19
ASRGGTSGASSYEQY
>TRBV4-2
ASSDLGGDSGNTIY
>TRBV11-2
ASSQEVAGEQY
>TRBV7-2
ASSPGGKAEAF
>TRBV7-2
ASSRDWSSYEQY